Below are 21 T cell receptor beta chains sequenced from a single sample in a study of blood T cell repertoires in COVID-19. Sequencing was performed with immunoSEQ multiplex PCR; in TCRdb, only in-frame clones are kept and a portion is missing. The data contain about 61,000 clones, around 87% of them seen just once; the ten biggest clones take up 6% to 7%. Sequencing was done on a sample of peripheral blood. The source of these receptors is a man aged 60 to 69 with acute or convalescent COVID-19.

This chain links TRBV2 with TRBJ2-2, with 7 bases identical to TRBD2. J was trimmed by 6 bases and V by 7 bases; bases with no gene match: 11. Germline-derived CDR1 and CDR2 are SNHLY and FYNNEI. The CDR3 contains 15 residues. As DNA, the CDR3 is TGTGCCAGCATTATAATGGGGGGGTCGTCCGGGGAGCTGTTTTTT. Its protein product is CASIIMGGSSGELFF.

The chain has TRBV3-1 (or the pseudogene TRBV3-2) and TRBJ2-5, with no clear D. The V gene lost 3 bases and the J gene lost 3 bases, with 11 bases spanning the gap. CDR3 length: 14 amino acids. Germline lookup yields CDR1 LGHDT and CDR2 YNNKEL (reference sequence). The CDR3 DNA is TGTGCCAGCAGCCAGGGCCCCGGTGAAGAGACCCAGTACTTC. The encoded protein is CASSQGPGEETQYF.

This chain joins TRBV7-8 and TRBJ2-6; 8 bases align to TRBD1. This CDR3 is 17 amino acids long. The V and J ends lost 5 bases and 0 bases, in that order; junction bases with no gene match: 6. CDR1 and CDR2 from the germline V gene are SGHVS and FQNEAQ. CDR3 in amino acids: CASSLGQGNSGANVLTF. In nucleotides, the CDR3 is TGTGCCAGCAGCCTAGGACAGGGAAACTCTGGGGCCAACGTCCTGACTTTC. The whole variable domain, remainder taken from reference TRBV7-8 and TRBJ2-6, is GAGVSQSPRYKVAKRGQDVALRCDPISGHVSLFWYQQALGQGPEFLTYFQNEAQLDKSGLPSDRFFAERPEGSVSTLKIQRTQQEDSAVYLCASSLGQGNSGANVLTFGAGSRLTVL.

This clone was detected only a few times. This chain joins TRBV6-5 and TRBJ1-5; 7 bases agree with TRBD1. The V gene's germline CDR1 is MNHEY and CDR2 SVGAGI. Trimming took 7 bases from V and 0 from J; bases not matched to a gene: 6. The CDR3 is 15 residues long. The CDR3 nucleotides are TGTGCCAGCAATCCAGACAGGGCTAGCAATCAGCCCCAGCATTTT. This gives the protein CASNPDRASNQPQHF.

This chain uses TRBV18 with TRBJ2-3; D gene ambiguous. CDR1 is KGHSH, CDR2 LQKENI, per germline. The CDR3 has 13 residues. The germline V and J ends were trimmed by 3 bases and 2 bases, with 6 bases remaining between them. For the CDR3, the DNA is TGTGCCAGCTCACCTGCGGTCACAGATACGCAGTATTTT. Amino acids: CASSPAVTDTQYF. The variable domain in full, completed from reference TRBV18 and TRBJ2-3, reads NAGVMQNPRHLVRRRGQEARLRCSPMKGHSHVYWYRQLPEEGLKFMVYLQKENIIDESGMPKERFSAEFPKEGPSILRIQQVVRGDSAAYFCASSPAVTDTQYFGPGTRLTVL.

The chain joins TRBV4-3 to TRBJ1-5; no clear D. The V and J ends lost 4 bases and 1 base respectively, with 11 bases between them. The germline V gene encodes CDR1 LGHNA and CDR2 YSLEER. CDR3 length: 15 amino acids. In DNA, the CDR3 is TGCGCCAGCAGCCCCTTGAGAGGGAGCAATCAGCCCCAGCATTTT. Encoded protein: CASSPLRGSNQPQHF.

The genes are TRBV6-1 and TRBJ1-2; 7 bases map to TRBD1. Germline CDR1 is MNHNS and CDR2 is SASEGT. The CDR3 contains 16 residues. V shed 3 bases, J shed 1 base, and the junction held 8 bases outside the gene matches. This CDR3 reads CASSEYRTGFNYGYTF. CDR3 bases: TGTGCCAGCAGTGAGTACCGGACAGGATTTAACTATGGCTACACCTTC.

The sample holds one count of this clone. The CDR3 region has the DNA TGCAGCGTTGTACCGGGGGGCCGCAGGGAGACCCAGTACTTC. This translates into CSVVPGGRRETQYF. The chain recombines TRBV29-1 with TRBJ2-5; TRBD2 might be the D (7 bases). The length of the CDR3 is 14 residues. Trimming took 4 bases from V and 5 from J, leaving 17 bases between them. CDR1 and CDR2 from the germline V gene are SQVTM and ANQGSEA.

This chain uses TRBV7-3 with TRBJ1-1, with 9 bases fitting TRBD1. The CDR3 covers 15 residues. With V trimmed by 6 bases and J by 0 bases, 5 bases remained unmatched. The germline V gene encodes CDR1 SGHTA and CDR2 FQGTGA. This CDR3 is CASSPQGALNTEAFF. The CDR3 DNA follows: TGTGCCAGCAGTCCACAGGGGGCCCTGAACACTGAAGCTTTCTTT.

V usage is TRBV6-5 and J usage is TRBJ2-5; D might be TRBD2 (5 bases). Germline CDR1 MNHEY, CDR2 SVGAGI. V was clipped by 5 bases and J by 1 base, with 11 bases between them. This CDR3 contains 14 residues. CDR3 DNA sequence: TGTGCCAGCAGTAGAGGGCCCTCCCAAGAGACCCAGTACTTC. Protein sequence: CASSRGPSQETQYF.

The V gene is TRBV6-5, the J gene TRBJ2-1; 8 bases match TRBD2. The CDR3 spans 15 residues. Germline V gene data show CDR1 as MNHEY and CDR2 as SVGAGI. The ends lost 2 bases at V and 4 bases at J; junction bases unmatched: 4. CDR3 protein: CASSYGLAGYNEQFF. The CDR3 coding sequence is TGTGCCAGCAGTTACGGGCTAGCGGGTTACAATGAGCAGTTCTTC.

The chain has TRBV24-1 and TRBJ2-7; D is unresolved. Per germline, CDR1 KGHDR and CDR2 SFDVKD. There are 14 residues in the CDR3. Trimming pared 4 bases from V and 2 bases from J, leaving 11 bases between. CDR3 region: CATSDHSPPYEQYF. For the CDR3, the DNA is TGTGCCACCAGTGACCACTCCCCTCCCTACGAGCAGTACTTC.

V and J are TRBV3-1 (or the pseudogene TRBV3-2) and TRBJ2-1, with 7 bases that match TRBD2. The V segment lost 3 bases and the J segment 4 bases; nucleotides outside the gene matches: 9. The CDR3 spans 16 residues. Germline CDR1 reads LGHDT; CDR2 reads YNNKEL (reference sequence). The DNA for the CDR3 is TGTGCCAGCAGCCAGGCAGAGACTAGCTGGTACAATGAGCAGTTCTTC. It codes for CASSQAETSWYNEQFF.

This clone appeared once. This chain's CDR3 is CASSLPPGGGNEQFF. For the CDR3, the DNA is TGTGCCAGCAGCCTCCCTCCAGGCGGGGGCAATGAGCAGTTCTTC. The rearrangement joins TRBV7-2 to TRBJ2-1; 7 nucleotides align to TRBD2. Germline trimming cut 5 bases from V and 6 bases from J; bases unmatched to any gene: 10. The CDR3 consists of 15 residues. CDR1 and CDR2 (germline): SGHTA, FQGNSA.

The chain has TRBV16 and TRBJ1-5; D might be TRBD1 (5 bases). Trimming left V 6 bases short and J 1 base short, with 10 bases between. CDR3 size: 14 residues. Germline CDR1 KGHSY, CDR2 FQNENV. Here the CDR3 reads CASRHRQSNQPQHF. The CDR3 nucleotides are TGTGCCAGCAGACACAGACAGAGCAATCAGCCCCAGCATTTT.

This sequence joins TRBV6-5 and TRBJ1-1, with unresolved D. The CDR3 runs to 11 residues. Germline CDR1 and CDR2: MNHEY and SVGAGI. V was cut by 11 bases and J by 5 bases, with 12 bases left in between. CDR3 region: CACSSGTEAFF. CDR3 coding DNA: TGTGCCTGCTCTTCGGGGACTGAAGCTTTCTTT.

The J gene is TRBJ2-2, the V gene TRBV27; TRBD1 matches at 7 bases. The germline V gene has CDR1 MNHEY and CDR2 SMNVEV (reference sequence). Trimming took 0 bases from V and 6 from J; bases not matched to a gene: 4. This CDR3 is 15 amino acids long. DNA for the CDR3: TGTGCCAGCAGTTTATCTTACAGGGGAGCCGGGGAGCTGTTTTTT. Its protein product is CASSLSYRGAGELFF.

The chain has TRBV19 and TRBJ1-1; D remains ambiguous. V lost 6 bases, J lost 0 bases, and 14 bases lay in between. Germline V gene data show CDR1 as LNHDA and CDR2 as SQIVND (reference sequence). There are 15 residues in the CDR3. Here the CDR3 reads CASSPTVPMNTEAFF. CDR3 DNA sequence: TGTGCCAGTAGCCCGACTGTGCCCATGAACACTGAAGCTTTCTTT. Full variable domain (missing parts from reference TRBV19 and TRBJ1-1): DGGITQSPKYLFRKEGQNVTLSCEQNLNHDAMYWYRQDPGQGLRLIYYSQIVNDFQKGDIAEGYSVSREKKESFPLTVTSAQKNPTAFYLCASSPTVPMNTEAFFGQGTRLTVV.

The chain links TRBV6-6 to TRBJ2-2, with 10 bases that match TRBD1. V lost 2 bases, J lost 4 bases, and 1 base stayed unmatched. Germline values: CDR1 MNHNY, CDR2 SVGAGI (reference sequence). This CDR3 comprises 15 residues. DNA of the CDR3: TGTGCCAGCAGTTACCGGGACAGGGGCACCGGGGAGCTGTTTTTT. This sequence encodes CASSYRDRGTGELFF.

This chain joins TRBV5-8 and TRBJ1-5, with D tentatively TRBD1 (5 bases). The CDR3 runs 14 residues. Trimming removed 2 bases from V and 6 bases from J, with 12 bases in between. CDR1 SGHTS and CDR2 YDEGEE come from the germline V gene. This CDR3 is CASSFWQGGQPQHF. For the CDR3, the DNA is TGTGCCAGCAGCTTTTGGCAGGGAGGTCAGCCCCAGCATTTT.

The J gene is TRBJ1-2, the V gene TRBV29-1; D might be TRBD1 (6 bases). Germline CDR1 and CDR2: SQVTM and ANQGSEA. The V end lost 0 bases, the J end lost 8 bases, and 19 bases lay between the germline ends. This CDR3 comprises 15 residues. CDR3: CSVEELTKGVGGYTF. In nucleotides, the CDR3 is TGCAGCGTTGAAGAGTTGACGAAGGGGGTAGGGGGCTACACCTTC.